The 16 T cell receptor beta chains in this list originate from one sample, sequenced in a study of cytomegalovirus exposure and HLA in healthy donors. PCR used 60 Vbeta primers and 13 Jbeta primers. The table came from immunoSEQ multiplex PCR; TCRdb's copy has only in-frame clones and leaves some out. The repertoire has some 170,000 clones, 75% of them found once; the top ten carry approximately 2.9%. Sample: PBMCs. The receptors stem from a male donor in good health and CMV-seronegative.

Comment on this clone: Since the CDR3 does not end with the conserved phenylalanine or tryptophan, this likely comes from a read error. This chain connects TRBV4-1 to TRBJ1-1; 9 bases match TRBD1. This CDR3 is built from 15 residues. The ends lost 3 bases at V and 5 bases at J; junction bases unmatched: 7. The germline V gene encodes CDR1 MGHRA and CDR2 YSYEKL. The DNA for the CDR3 is TGCGCCAGCAGCCAGCTACAGGGGGCGGTTACTGAAGCTTTCCTT. Its translation is CASSQLQGAVTEAFL.

The CDR3 region is CASSSGTSGFTDTQYF. The CDR3 DNA sequence: TGTGCCAGCAGTTCCGGGACTAGCGGGTTCACAGATACGCAGTATTTT. V and J are TRBV6-5 and TRBJ2-3; the match to TRBD2 covers 12 bases. The CDR3 consists of 16 residues. CDR1 is MNHEY, CDR2 SVGAGI, per germline. With 4 bases clipped from V and 2 bases from J, the junction kept 4 bases outside the gene matches.

This clone has a handful of counts. CDR3 bases: TGTGCCAGCAGTGACCGGGCCCAGGGGGGCACAGATACGCAGTATTTT. It codes for CASSDRAQGGTDTQYF. The chain couples TRBV25-1 to TRBJ2-3; 7 nucleotides line up with TRBD1. CDR1 and CDR2 from the germline V gene are MGHDK and SYGVNS. J was trimmed by 1 base and V by 3 bases; bases with no gene match: 7. The CDR3 is 16 residues long.

The chain combines TRBV9 with TRBJ1-4; 10 positions match TRBD1. This CDR3 is 18 amino acids long. Germline-derived CDR1 and CDR2 are SGDLS and YYNGEE. V gave up 4 bases and J gave up 4 bases; unmatched junction bases: 13. The CDR3 spells CASSPRLPGQGINEKLFF. In nucleotides, the CDR3 is TGTGCCAGCAGCCCACGACTACCGGGACAGGGGATTAATGAAAAACTGTTTTTT.

The chain recombines TRBV10-3 with TRBJ2-1, with 15 bases lining up with TRBD2. CDR1 and CDR2 from the germline V gene are ENHRY and SYGVKD. The CDR3 runs 16 residues. Germline trimming cut 3 bases from V and 9 bases from J; bases unmatched to any gene: 6. In DNA, the CDR3 is TGTGCCATCAGTGACTGGGGGACTAGCGGGGGGTTTGAGCAGTTCTTC. The encoded protein is CAISDWGTSGGFEQFF.

This chain links TRBV2 with TRBJ1-5; the D is unclear. V lost 0 bases, J lost 2 bases, and 8 bases lay in between. Germline V gives CDR1 SNHLY, CDR2 FYNNEI. The CDR3 length is 15 residues. CDR3 DNA sequence: TGTGCCAGCAGTGAAGCGCGGGCTCGCAATCAGCCCCAGCATTTT. It encodes CASSEARARNQPQHF.

The chain recombines TRBV30 with TRBJ2-1; 7 bases are a match to TRBD1. CDR3 length equals 13 residues. Per germline, CDR1 GTSNPN and CDR2 SVGIG (reference sequence). J was trimmed by 5 bases and V by 2 bases; bases with no gene match: 3. CDR3 in amino acids: CAWSTTGNNEQFF. For the CDR3, the DNA is TGTGCCTGGAGTACGACAGGGAACAATGAGCAGTTCTTC.

This clone was seen a single time. The DNA for the CDR3 is TGTGCCAGCAGCTCTTCTACAGGGTTTGAGACCCAGTACTTC. Its protein product is CASSSSTGFETQYF. V and J are TRBV7-2 and TRBJ2-5, with D perhaps TRBD1 (6 bases). Per the germline V gene, CDR1 is SGHTA and CDR2 is FQGNSA. The CDR3 has 14 residues. The V gene lost 4 bases and the J gene lost 5 bases, with 14 bases spanning the gap.

V is TRBV29-1 and J is TRBJ2-7; TRBD1 is a possible D gene (6 bases). The length of the CDR3 is 15 residues. Germline V gene data show CDR1 as SQVTM and CDR2 as ANQGSEA. Deletions cut 7 bases from V and 0 bases from J, with 19 bases between. The CDR3 reads CSAAGQLTSSYEQYF. The CDR3 bases are TGCAGCGCCGCCGGACAGCTCACGAGCTCCTACGAGCAGTACTTC.

The V gene is TRBV4-2, the J gene TRBJ1-2; D uncertain. The V gene lost 2 bases and the J gene lost 4 bases, with 17 bases spanning the gap. This CDR3 contains 16 residues. Germline V gene data show CDR1 as LGHNA and CDR2 as YNFKEQ. The CDR3 region is CASSQSTSEEGYGYTF. DNA for the CDR3: TGTGCCAGCAGCCAAAGCACCTCGGAGGAGGGCTATGGCTACACCTTC.

J is TRBJ2-3 and V is TRBV6-1, with 9 bases identical to TRBD2. Germline values: CDR1 MNHNS, CDR2 SASEGT. CDR3 size: 15 residues. J was trimmed by 4 bases and V by 4 bases; bases with no gene match: 6. The chain's CDR3 is CASSVAGGFSDTQYF. Here the CDR3 DNA reads TGTGCCAGCAGTGTCGCGGGAGGGTTTTCAGATACGCAGTATTTT.

The rearrangement links TRBV7-2 to TRBJ1-3, with 7 bases fitting TRBD1. Germline loops: CDR1 SGHTA, CDR2 FQGNSA. This CDR3 is 17 amino acids long. V shed 5 bases, J shed 3 bases, and the junction held 13 bases outside the gene matches. DNA of the CDR3: TGTGCCAGCAGCCCCCACACTAGTACAGGGGTTGGAAACACCATATATTTT. Protein sequence: CASSPHTSTGVGNTIYF.

V and J are TRBV20-1 and TRBJ2-1; D gene uncertain. Germline V gene lookup returns CDR1 DFQATT and CDR2 SNEGSKA (reference sequence). V was pared by 2 bases and J by 4 bases, with 3 bases between. This CDR3 region has 11 residues. CDR3 amino acids: CSARSYNEQFF. The CDR3 bases are TGCAGTGCTAGATCTTACAATGAGCAGTTCTTC.

The V call is TRBV6-6, the J call TRBJ1-2, with D possibly TRBD1 on 6 matching bases. V lost 4 bases to trimming and J lost 7 bases, with 10 bases between them. Germline CDR1 is MNHNY and CDR2 is SVGAGI (reference sequence). The CDR3 covers 12 residues. CDR3 loop: CASSSSGAGYTF. In DNA, the CDR3 is TGTGCCAGCAGTTCGTCAGGGGCTGGCTACACCTTC.

The chain combines TRBV6-6 with TRBJ1-1, with D perhaps TRBD1 (6 bases). The CDR3 contains 15 residues. From germline, CDR1 is MNHNY and CDR2 SVGAGI (reference sequence). With 4 bases removed from V and 0 bases from J, the gap between germline ends came to 12 bases. The CDR3 loop is CASSSTGIMNTEAFF. CDR3 nucleotides: TGTGCCAGCAGTTCCACAGGGATAATGAACACTGAAGCTTTCTTT.

This clone was found a few times. The chain recombines TRBV27 with TRBJ2-4, with a possible D match to TRBD1 (6 bases). CDR1 MNHEY and CDR2 SMNVEV come from the germline V gene (reference sequence). The CDR3 totals 18 residues. Trimming cost V 0 bases and J 2 bases, with 17 bases left between them. The CDR3 nucleotides are TGTGCCAGCAGTTTATCGACTGGACAGTTATCATCCAAAAACATTCAGTACTTC. This encodes CASSLSTGQLSSKNIQYF.